This T cell receptor beta chain derives from a study of vaccination and CD4 T cells after COVID-19. Study context: Overlapping spike peptides of SARS-CoV-2, HCoV-NL63, HCoV-OC43 and HCoV-229E stimulated the cells. Overall study results and limits: Relatively small numbers of convalescent patients were studied, with no early post-infection timepoints included.

Treatment described: roughly ten-day PBMC culture with coronavirus spike peptide pools or control peptides (ViraFEST assay). ViraFEST grew antigen-specific T cells using peptide pools, then sequenced TCRs. Each well received about 2.1 million PBMCs, cultured with around 10 IU/ml IL-2 and 9 to 10 ug/ml peptide pools. Concerning this clonotype itself: Its cognate antigen is unknown.

Sequenced with the Oncomine TCR Beta short-read assay was DNA taken from cultured CD4+ T cells. TCRdb passed the PCR reads through MiXCR, listing each CDR3 protein once. The sample has about 14,000 distinct CDR3 sequences; around 56% are singletons. Germline V gives CDR1 KGHDR, CDR2 SFDVKD. V shed 9 bases and J shed 0 bases, with 7 bases lying between them. CDR3 length: 12 residues. Source material: CD4+ T cells from blood, cultured in vitro. The clonotype originates from a human donor who had recovered from COVID-19. J is TRBJ2-5 and V is TRBV24-1, with D hard to call. DNA of the CDR3: TGTGCCACCGGTCCGGACCAAGAGACCCAGTACTTC. This translates into CATGPDQETQYF.